These 2 T cell receptor beta chains were all obtained from the same sample, sequenced in a study of blood T cells in healthy people across ages. The second PCR ran roughly 6 to 12 cycles with a sample-barcoded 5' primer and J-beta primers. TCRdb re-derived calls from the 5' RACE reads in MiXCR, one entry per CDR3 protein. The sample consists of some 930,000 distinct CDR3 sequences, 25% to 35% of them appearing once. These data were likewise used in another study, on T cells of mothers and their children.

The sequenced material came from blood. The source is a woman aged 40 to 49 in good health.

The chain employs TRBV28 and TRBJ2-5; no reliable D call. V was trimmed by 5 bases and J by 3 bases, leaving 7 bases between them. The CDR3 totals 12 residues. The germline gives CDR1 MDHEN, CDR2 SYDVKM. The CDR3: CASSTSKETQYF. The CDR3 nucleotides are TGTGCCAGCAGTACCTCAAAAGAGACCCAGTACTTC.

This clonotype appeared a few times. The chain joins TRBV19 to TRBJ1-5, with 7 positions matching TRBD1. The germline V gene encodes CDR1 LNHDA and CDR2 SQIVND (reference sequence). With V trimmed by 1 base and J by 7 bases, 7 bases remained unmatched. This CDR3 is built from 15 residues. The CDR3 protein is CASSIATGYWQPQHF. For the CDR3, the DNA is TGTGCCAGTAGTATAGCGACAGGGTATTGGCAGCCCCAGCATTTT.